Below are 23 T cell receptor beta chains sequenced from a single sample in a study of T cells in Graves' hyperthyroidism and ophthalmopathy. Amplification of TCR beta CDR3 regions was performed using RNA transcripts as template. The HTBI primer set served for first-round RT-PCR of the TCR CDR3. MiXCR, applied by TCRdb to the multiplex PCR reads, yields one record per CDR3 protein. The sample has 530,000 or so distinct CDR3 sequences; roughly a sixth are singletons. Sequencing was carried out using blood. These receptors were taken from a woman between 18 and 30 years old with Graves' ophthalmopathy.

V gene TRBV28 combines with J gene TRBJ2-7; 8 nucleotides line up with TRBD2. The germline gives CDR1 MDHEN, CDR2 SYDVKM. V gave up 5 bases and J gave up 3 bases; unmatched junction bases: 6. The CDR3 extends over 14 amino acids. CDR3 region: CASSPLAGFYEQYF. The CDR3 coding sequence is TGTGCCAGCAGTCCATTAGCGGGGTTCTACGAGCAGTACTTC.

This clonotype was counted only a few times. The CDR3 region is CASSYLAGSYNEQFF. CDR3 nucleotide sequence: TGTGCCAGCAGTTACCTAGCGGGGTCCTACAATGAGCAGTTCTTC. This chain links TRBV6-5 with TRBJ2-1; 9 bases line up with TRBD2. CDR3 length: 15 residues. V lost 2 bases, J lost 1 base, and 0 bases stayed unmatched. Germline CDR1 reads MNHEY; CDR2 reads SVGAGI.

The DNA of the CDR3 is TGTGCCAGCAGCCCCTCTAGAGCGGACGGTACCTACGAGCAGTACTTC. Translation: CASSPSRADGTYEQYF. The V gene is TRBV7-2, the J gene TRBJ2-7, with a tentative D call TRBD2 (5 bases). The CDR3 runs to 16 residues. V was clipped by 5 bases and J by 2 bases, with 19 bases between them. Germline-derived CDR1 and CDR2 are SGHTA and FQGNSA.

This clonotype was seen only a few times. The chain combines TRBV20-1 with TRBJ1-5; D is uncertain. This CDR3 spans 13 amino acids. Trimming shortened V by 2 bases and J by 3 bases, and 8 bases separated the two germline ends. Germline V CDR1 and CDR2: DFQATT, SNEGSKA (reference sequence). In DNA form, the CDR3 reads TGCAGTGCTAGATGGCGGATCAATCAGCCCCAGCATTTT. Amino acid sequence: CSARWRINQPQHF.

CDR3 bases: TGTGCCAGCAGTGTAACGGGGGGGGGGGAAAGGGGGATGTACCAAGAGACCCAGTACTTC. Translating gives CASSVTGGGERGMYQETQYF. This sequence joins TRBV25-1 and TRBJ2-5, with TRBD2 identical over 8 bases. The length of the CDR3 is 20 residues. The ends lost 4 bases at V and 0 bases at J; junction bases unmatched: 19. Per germline, CDR1 MGHDK and CDR2 SYGVNS.

Only a few counts were recorded for this clonotype. V gene TRBV2 combines with J gene TRBJ2-7; TRBD1 matches at 7 bases. Germline loops: CDR1 SNHLY, CDR2 FYNNEI. The CDR3 length is 15 residues. V lost 7 bases and J lost 9; bases outside the gene matches: 18. DNA of the CDR3: TGTGCCAGCATAGTGGTGAGAGGGGGCTTCAACGGGCAGTACTTC. It codes for CASIVVRGGFNGQYF.

Only a few counts were recorded for this clonotype. The chain recombines TRBV11-2 with TRBJ2-3; TRBD1 matches at 7 bases. Germline V lookup: CDR1 SGHAT, CDR2 FQNNGV. This CDR3 has 13 residues. J lost 1 base, V lost 7 bases, and 2 bases had no gene match. The CDR3 sequence: CASTDRGTDTQYF. CDR3 nucleotide sequence: TGTGCCAGCACCGACAGGGGCACAGATACGCAGTATTTT. Combining the CDR3 with reference TRBV11-2 and TRBJ2-3 gives the whole variable domain EAGVAQSPRYKIIEKRQSVAFWCNPISGHATLYWYQQILGQGPKLLIQFQNNGVVDDSQLPKDRFSAERLKGVDSTLKIQPAKLEDSAVYLCASTDRGTDTQYFGPGTRLTVL.

This clonotype was detected many times. The chain carries TRBV27 and TRBJ1-1, with D hard to call. CDR3 length: 15 amino acids. Germline CDR1 reads MNHEY; CDR2 reads SMNVEV (reference sequence). Between the trimmed V and J ends, which lost 0 bases and 0 bases, there was a span of 8 bases. The CDR3 here is CASSLSAGLNTEAFF. As DNA, the CDR3 is TGTGCCAGCAGTTTATCTGCCGGACTGAACACTGAAGCTTTCTTT.

Comment on this clonotype: A much larger clone lies a single base off, so this may be a read error. The rearrangement uses TRBV7-9 and TRBJ2-3; D gene unclear. The CDR3 spans 13 residues. Germline lookup yields CDR1 SEHNR and CDR2 FQNEAQ (reference sequence). The germline V and J ends were trimmed by 0 bases and 2 bases, with 3 bases remaining between them. The CDR3 loop reads CASSLANTDTQYF. The CDR3 bases are TGTGCCAGCAGCTTAGCCAACACAGATACGCAGTATTTT. Full variable domain (outside the CDR3, taken from reference TRBV7-9 and TRBJ2-3): DTGVSQNPRHKITKRGQNVTFRCDPISEHNRLYWYRQTLGQGPEFLTYFQNEAQLEKSRLLSDRFSAERPKGSFSTLEIQRTEQGDSAMYLCASSLANTDTQYFGPGTRLTVL.

This sequence joins TRBV20-1 and TRBJ2-7; the D gene could be TRBD1 or TRBD2 (5 bases each). Deletions cut 3 bases from V and 4 bases from J, with 16 bases between. Looked up from germline, CDR1 is DFQATT and CDR2 is SNEGSKA (reference sequence). The CDR3 runs to 14 residues. CDR3 nucleotides: TGCAGTGCTAGTAGGCCCGTCGGGGCGTACGAGCAGTACTTC. The encoded protein is CSASRPVGAYEQYF.

This clonotype was picked up many times. The V gene is TRBV30, the J gene TRBJ2-7; D is perhaps TRBD1 (6 bases). Deletions cut 3 bases from V and 7 bases from J, with 13 bases between. The CDR3 has 12 residues. Germline-derived CDR1 and CDR2 are GTSNPN and SVGIG (reference sequence). CDR3 in DNA: TGTGCCTGGAGCGGGACATGGGAGGAGCAGTACTTC. This codes for CAWSGTWEEQYF.

This clonotype was counted many times. The CDR3 coding sequence is TGTGCCAGCAGTGTGGAAATTGGGCCCAACACTGAAGCTTTCTTT. It is translated as CASSVEIGPNTEAFF. The chain uses TRBV2 and TRBJ1-1; D ambiguous. The CDR3 has 15 amino acids. Trimming took 4 bases from V and 2 from J, leaving 14 bases between them. The germline gives CDR1 SNHLY, CDR2 FYNNEI. The variable domain in full, completed from reference TRBV2 and TRBJ1-1, reads EPEVTQTPSHQVTQMGQEVILRCVPISNHLYFYWYRQILGQKVEFLVSFYNNEISEKSEIFDDQFSVERPDGSNFTLKIRSTKLEDSAMYFCASSVEIGPNTEAFFGQGTRLTVV.

The chain recombines TRBV7-6 with TRBJ2-5; 13 bases are a match to TRBD2. Per germline, CDR1 SGHVS and CDR2 FNYEAQ. V was pared by 4 bases and J by 2 bases, with 13 bases of the junction left unmatched. The CDR3 has 19 amino acids. The CDR3, as DNA: TGTGCCAGCAGCTACACCGGGGGTGGACTAGCGGGAGAACAAGAGACCCAGTACTTC. Protein: CASSYTGGGLAGEQETQYF.

This clonotype was seen ten or more times. The rearrangement uses TRBV7-2 and TRBJ2-3, with D possibly called TRBD1 or TRBD2 (6 bases each). Trimming pared 0 bases from V and 0 bases from J, leaving 13 bases between. This CDR3 contains 17 residues. The germline V gene has CDR1 SGHTA and CDR2 FQGNSA. The CDR3 protein is CASSLAHGGPSTDTQYF. CDR3 nucleotide sequence: TGTGCCAGCAGCTTAGCGCATGGGGGGCCTAGCACAGATACGCAGTATTTT. Supplemented by reference TRBV7-2 and TRBJ2-3, the full variable domain reads GAGVSQSPSNKVTEKGKDVELRCDPISGHTALYWYRQSLGQGLEFLIYFQGNSAPDKSGLPSDRFSAERTGGSVSTLTIQRTQQEDSAVYLCASSLAHGGPSTDTQYFGPGTRLTVL.

The chain links TRBV28 to TRBJ2-6; 8 nucleotides match TRBD2. Germline values: CDR1 MDHEN, CDR2 SYDVKM. V was pared by 5 bases and J by 0 bases, with 6 bases of the junction left unmatched. The CDR3 extends over 17 amino acids. CDR3: CASSTSAGASGANVLTF. DNA of the CDR3: TGTGCCAGCAGTACCTCAGCGGGAGCCTCTGGGGCCAACGTCCTGACTTTC.

This clonotype was seen ten or more times. This chain links TRBV20-1 with TRBJ2-7; D is perhaps TRBD1 (5 bases). Trimming pared 0 bases from V and 7 bases from J, leaving 16 bases between. CDR1 and CDR2 from the germline V gene are DFQATT and SNEGSKA (reference sequence). The CDR3 has 14 residues. The CDR3 reads CSARDPRGQWEQYF. The DNA of the CDR3 is TGCAGTGCTAGAGATCCTAGGGGCCAGTGGGAGCAGTACTTC.

The chain joins TRBV9 to TRBJ1-3, with a possible D match to TRBD1 (5 bases). Germline-derived CDR1 and CDR2 are SGDLS and YYNGEE. The CDR3 extends over 16 amino acids. V shed 4 bases and J shed 0 bases, with 14 bases lying between them. DNA of the CDR3: TGTGCCAGCAGCCGAAGACAGTTCCCCTCTGGAAACACCATATATTTT. This encodes CASSRRQFPSGNTIYF.

The genes are TRBV6-2 or TRBV6-3 and TRBJ1-3; TRBD1 might be the D (5 bases). In germline, CDR1 is MNHEY, CDR2 SVGEGT. This CDR3 is built from 15 residues. The germline V and J ends were trimmed by 0 bases and 2 bases, with 8 bases remaining between them. CDR3 nucleotide sequence: TGTGCCAGCAGTTACTCGACGGACACTGGAAACACCATATATTTT. Its protein product is CASSYSTDTGNTIYF.

This clonotype has a count of ten or more. This chain joins TRBV3-1 and TRBJ1-1; unclear D gene. Germline CDR1 and CDR2: LGHDT and YNNKEL (reference sequence). The CDR3 runs 13 residues. Deletions cut 1 base from V and 2 bases from J, with 5 bases between. The CDR3 region has the DNA TGTGCCAGCAGCCAAGTGGATAACACTGAAGCTTTCTTT. It yields the protein CASSQVDNTEAFF.

A word on this clonotype: One end of the junction is discordant with germline, which a read error may explain. The chain uses TRBV19 and TRBJ2-1; perhaps D is TRBD1 or TRBD2 (6 bases each). The germline V gene encodes CDR1 LNHDA and CDR2 SQIVND (reference sequence). The CDR3 has 15 residues. This chain's CDR3 is CASSTGGGSYNERFF. CDR3 sequence (DNA): TGTGCCAGTAGTACTGGAGGGGGATCCTACAATGAGCGGTTCTTC.

The chain has TRBV30 and TRBJ1-2; D remains unclear. Germline CDR1 reads GTSNPN; CDR2 reads SVGIG (reference sequence). V was clipped by 3 bases and J by 8 bases, with 13 bases between them. The CDR3 runs to 12 residues. The CDR3 spells CAWRRGPFGYTF. The DNA of the CDR3 is TGTGCCTGGAGACGGGGTCCTTTCGGCTACACCTTC.

This clonotype was seen a handful of times. The junction differs from germline at one of its ends, possibly a read error. This chain connects TRBV25-1 to TRBJ2-7, with D perhaps TRBD1 (6 bases). This CDR3 is built from 15 residues. Germline V gene sequence: CDR1 MGHDK, CDR2 SYGVNS. The CDR3 region is CASSYTGRGNYKQYF. The DNA of the CDR3 is TGTGCCAGCAGTTATACAGGGAGAGGAAACTACAAGCAGTACTTC.

The chain joins TRBV6-2 or TRBV6-3 to TRBJ2-2; 10 bases match TRBD1. The CDR3 is 18 amino acids. With 6 bases clipped from V and 7 bases from J, the junction kept 17 bases outside the gene matches. In germline, CDR1 is MNHEY, CDR2 SVGEGT. CDR3 bases: TGTGCCAGCAGGGAGACAGGGGGCGCGAGACTAGAGATCGGGGAGCTGTTTTTT. Translating gives CASRETGGARLEIGELFF.